This T cell receptor beta chain was obtained from a study of blood T cell repertoires in COVID-19. Germline values: CDR1 ENHRY, CDR2 SYGVKD. The CDR3 is 12 residues long. Trimming left V 0 bases short and J 4 bases short, with 3 bases between. Original processing methods: Amplification of reference gene primers was used by the study to estimate nucleated cell counts. Libraries were prepared by immunoSEQ multiplex PCR; TCRdb keeps only in-frame clonotypes and omits some of them. V, J and clone size are taken as reported in that table, and D and trimming were inferred from the DNA itself. Of roughly 150,000 clones listed, approximately 80% are singletons.

The sequenced material came from PBMCs or T cells enriched from blood (not recorded which). The chain combines TRBV10-3 with TRBJ1-2; no clear D gene. The sequence derives from a man aged 40-49 years who had recovered from COVID-19. CDR3 loop: CAISESGYGYTF. In DNA form, the CDR3 reads TGTGCCATCAGTGAGTCCGGCTATGGCTACACCTTC.